The 11 T cell receptor beta chains presented below share a single source sample, sequenced in a study of blood T cells in healthy people across ages. PCR was performed a second time for about 7 to 11 cycles using a sample-barcoded 5' primer and a J-beta primer mix. TCRdb re-derived calls from the 5' RACE reads in MiXCR, one entry per CDR3 protein. In the table there are 1 million or so distinct CDR3 sequences, 25% of which are singletons. The sample also formed part of further work on T cells of mothers and their children.

Material for sequencing was blood. Source of these receptors: a girl aged 2-10 years in good health.

The table lists this clonotype with a few counts. This rearrangement joins TRBV6-5 to TRBJ1-1; no reliable D call. CDR1 and CDR2 from the germline V gene are MNHEY and SVGAGI. The germline V and J ends were trimmed by 0 bases and 2 bases, with 4 bases remaining between them. CDR3 length: 13 residues. CDR3 bases: TGTGCCAGCAGTTACTCGAAAAACACTGAAGCTTTCTTT. It encodes CASSYSKNTEAFF.

With regard to this clonotype: A read error may account for a junction end that differs from germline. The rearrangement uses TRBV6-2 or TRBV6-3 and TRBJ2-1; perhaps TRBD1 as D (7 bases). The CDR3 has 16 amino acids. CDR1 MNHEY and CDR2 SVGEGT come from the germline V gene. The CDR3 is CASAGGWEASYNEQLF. The CDR3 DNA sequence: TGTGCCAGCGCAGGGGGGTGGGAGGCCTCCTACAATGAGCAGCTCTTC.

The chain carries TRBV12-3 or TRBV12-4 and TRBJ2-1; 11 bases agree with TRBD2. J was trimmed by 0 bases and V by 6 bases; bases with no gene match: 4. There are 16 residues in the CDR3. In DNA form, the CDR3 reads TGTGCCAGCAGCCGTAGCGGGAGGGGCTCCTACAATGAGCAGTTCTTC. Its translation is CASSRSGRGSYNEQFF.

The gene calls are TRBV20-1 and TRBJ2-5, with TRBD2 matching 7 bases. The J call may be wrong; the DNA end is better matched by TRBJ2-1. The CDR3 is 11 residues long. Germline values: CDR1 DFQATT, CDR2 SNEGSKA (reference sequence). The CDR3 nucleotides read TGCAGTGCTAGGGGAGGGAGAGAACAGTTCTTC. Translation: CSARGGREQFF.

This clonotype was seen more than once but under ten times. V gene TRBV27 combines with J gene TRBJ1-5; TRBD1 aligns across 7 bases. Germline CDR1 MNHEY, CDR2 SMNVEV (reference sequence). CDR3 length equals 16 residues. Unmatched junction bases numbered 7, after V lost 4 bases and J lost 1 base. Written as DNA, the CDR3 is TGTGCCAGCAGTTCCTACTCACAGGGGAGCAATCAGCCCCAGCATTTT. Translating gives CASSSYSQGSNQPQHF.

V usage is TRBV4-2 and J usage is TRBJ2-1; possibly TRBD2 for D (5 bases). Trimming removed 0 bases at V and 4 bases at J, with 13 bases between. Germline V CDR1 and CDR2: LGHNA, YNFKEQ. The CDR3 covers 16 residues. CDR3 sequence (DNA): TGTGCCAGCAGCCAAGAAGAAGCGGCCTTGTACAATGAGCAGTTCTTC. This translates into CASSQEEAALYNEQFF.

This clonotype was recorded only once. The chain joins TRBV27 to TRBJ2-7; TRBD2 is a possible D gene (6 bases). This CDR3 is 14 amino acids long. V was pared by 6 bases and J by 5 bases, with 17 bases between. Germline V CDR1 and CDR2: MNHEY, SMNVEV (reference sequence). The CDR3 nucleotides are TGTGCCAGCAGCCGATTTCGCGGCGGGGACGAGCAGTACTTC. Amino acid sequence: CASSRFRGGDEQYF.

This clonotype has just a few counts. This sequence joins TRBV7-9 and TRBJ1-5; D is unclear. Germline V gene data show CDR1 as SEHNR and CDR2 as FQNEAQ (reference sequence). The V and J ends lost 2 bases and 4 bases respectively, with 6 bases between them. The CDR3 sequence is 13 residues long. The chain's CDR3 is CASSLQANQPQHF. The DNA of the CDR3 is TGTGCCAGCAGCTTACAGGCTAATCAGCCCCAGCATTTT.

There are a few counts of this clonotype. The V and J genes are TRBV12-3 or TRBV12-4 and TRBJ2-1; possible D gene TRBD2, 6 bases. Trimming removed 3 bases at V and 6 bases at J, with 15 bases between. There are 15 residues in the CDR3. The CDR3 loop reads CASSLTAEEGNEQFF. The CDR3 DNA sequence: TGTGCCAGCAGTTTGACAGCCGAGGAGGGCAATGAGCAGTTCTTC.

This clonotype was detected a few times. This chain links TRBV20-1 with TRBJ2-5; TRBD2 matches at 7 bases. The V gene end was trimmed by 7 bases and the J gene end by 4 bases; junction bases not matched to a gene: 9. Germline V gene sequence: CDR1 DFQATT, CDR2 SNEGSKA (reference sequence). The CDR3 totals 13 residues. The CDR3: CSGLLAGTETQYF. As DNA, the CDR3 is TGCAGTGGGTTATTAGCGGGTACAGAGACCCAGTACTTC.

This clonotype has only a few counts. V gene TRBV12-3 or TRBV12-4 combines with J gene TRBJ2-2; D is unresolved. V shed 5 bases and J shed 7 bases, with 11 bases lying between them. CDR3 size: 13 residues. CDR3 nucleotides: TGTGCCAGCAGTCCCTCCCCCGACGGGGAGCTGTTTTTT. This sequence encodes CASSPSPDGELFF.